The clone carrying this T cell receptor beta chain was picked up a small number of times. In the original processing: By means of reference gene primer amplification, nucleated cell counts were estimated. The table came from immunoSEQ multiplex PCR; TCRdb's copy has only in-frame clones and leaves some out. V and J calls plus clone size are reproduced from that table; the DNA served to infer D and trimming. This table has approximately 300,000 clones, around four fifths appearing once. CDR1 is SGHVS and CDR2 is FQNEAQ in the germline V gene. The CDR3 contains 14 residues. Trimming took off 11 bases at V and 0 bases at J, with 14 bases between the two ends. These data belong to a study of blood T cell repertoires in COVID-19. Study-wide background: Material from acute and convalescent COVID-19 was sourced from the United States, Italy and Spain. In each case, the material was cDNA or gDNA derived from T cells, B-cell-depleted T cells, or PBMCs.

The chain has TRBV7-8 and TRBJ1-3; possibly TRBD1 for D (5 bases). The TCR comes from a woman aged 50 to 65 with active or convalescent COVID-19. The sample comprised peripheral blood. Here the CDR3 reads CASQQDHSGNTIYF. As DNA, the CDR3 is TGTGCCTCCCAACAGGATCACTCTGGAAACACCATATATTTT.